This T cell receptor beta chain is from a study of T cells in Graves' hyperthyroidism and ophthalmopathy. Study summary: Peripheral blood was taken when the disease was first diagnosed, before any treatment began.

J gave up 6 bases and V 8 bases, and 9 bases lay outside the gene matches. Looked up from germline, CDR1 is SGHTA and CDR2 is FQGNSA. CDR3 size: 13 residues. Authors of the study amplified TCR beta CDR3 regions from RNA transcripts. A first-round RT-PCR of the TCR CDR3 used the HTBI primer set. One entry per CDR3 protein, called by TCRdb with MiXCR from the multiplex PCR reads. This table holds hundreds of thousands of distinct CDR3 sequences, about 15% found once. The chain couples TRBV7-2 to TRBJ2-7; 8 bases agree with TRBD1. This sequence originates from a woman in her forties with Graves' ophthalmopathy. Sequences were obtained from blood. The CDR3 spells CASGRQGYFEQYF. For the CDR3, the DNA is TGTGCCAGCGGAAGACAGGGGTACTTCGAGCAGTACTTC.